This TCR beta chain was documented in a study of early T cells in non-severe SARS-CoV-2 infection. At the level of the study: The input, bulk RNA from unsorted whole blood, was sequenced, and chains were unpaired.

This clonotype has just a few counts. The TCR library protocol was used to attach unique molecular identifiers. These identifiers were attached to individual cDNA molecules. TCRdb itself ran the 5' RACE reads through MiXCR, one entry per CDR3 protein. The sample carries roughly 25,000 distinct CDR3 sequences, around 4% recorded once. The clonotype was recovered from an adult who was a healthcare worker with PCR-confirmed SARS-CoV-2 infection or an uninfected control (not recorded which). The source material was whole blood.

The CDR3 loop reads CASAGGLAGGPHTDTQYF. In DNA, the CDR3 is TGTGCCAGCGCCGGGGGACTAGCGGGAGGGCCCCACACAGATACGCAGTATTTT. This rearrangement joins TRBV7-9 to TRBJ2-3; the match to TRBD2 covers 16 bases. CDR3 length: 18 amino acids. From germline, CDR1 is SEHNR and CDR2 FQNEAQ (reference sequence). V trimming: 8 bases; J trimming: 2 bases; junction bases outside the gene matches: 10.